Below, 3 T cell receptor beta chains from the same sample are listed, as sequenced in a study of shared clonotypes between healthy human individuals. Sequenced by immunoSEQ multiplex PCR; TCRdb stores in-frame clones only, minus some. The repertoire holds roughly 2.6 million clones, around 90% seen once, with about 0.13% in the top ten. The sample was naive CD4+ T cells sorted from blood. Documented subset: CD45RA+ positively selected. The receptors come from a young man in good health.

The rearrangement uses TRBV29-1 and TRBJ2-1; 14 bases agree with TRBD2. Trimming cost V 0 bases and J 2 bases; bases outside gene matches: 6. From germline, CDR1 is SQVTM and CDR2 ANQGSEA. The CDR3 is made up of 18 amino acids. The CDR3 protein is CSVEDPTSGRVTYNEQFF. The CDR3 DNA reads TGCAGCGTTGAAGACCCGACTAGCGGGAGGGTGACCTACAATGAGCAGTTCTTC.

J is TRBJ2-3 and V is TRBV11-3, with a tentative D call TRBD2 (6 bases). Germline V gene sequence: CDR1 SGHNT, CDR2 YENEEA. This CDR3 contains 13 residues. Trimming took 5 bases from V and 8 from J, leaving 14 bases between them. This CDR3 is CASSRGEVGTQYF. Here the CDR3 DNA reads TGTGCCAGCAGCCGCGGGGAGGTTGGTACGCAGTATTTT.

This clone was seen a single time. The rearrangement links TRBV30 to TRBJ2-1; D unclear. Germline-derived CDR1 and CDR2 are GTSNPN and SVGIG (reference sequence). CDR3 length equals 12 residues. Trimming pared 2 bases from V and 9 bases from J, leaving 11 bases between. The CDR3 reads CAWSPLTPEQFF. CDR3 nucleotides: TGTGCCTGGAGTCCACTGACGCCTGAGCAGTTCTTC.